This TCR beta chain emerged from a study of T cells in Graves' hyperthyroidism and ophthalmopathy. General study points: Most thyroid clonotypes expanded above 0.001 appeared in blood too. In validation, the model predicted ophthalmopathy. These predictions came a median roughly 7.1 months before onset.

In its sample, this clonotype was seen many times. Its antigen is unknown. The CDR3 runs 15 residues. V shed 1 base, J shed 2 bases, and the junction held 4 bases outside the gene matches. The TCR beta CDR3 regions underwent amplification using RNA transcripts as the source. First-round RT-PCR with HTBI primers amplified the TCR CDR3 region. A single record per CDR3 protein comes from TCRdb applying MiXCR to the multiplex PCR reads. This repertoire shows about half a million distinct CDR3 sequences, about 20% found once; its top ten account for 45% to 55%. The sample consisted of blood. The chain combines TRBV12-3 or TRBV12-4 with TRBJ2-7; 8 bases align to TRBD1. This sequence was found in a woman aged 65 to 85 with Graves' ophthalmopathy. This chain's CDR3 is CASSLGGQGPYEQYF. The CDR3, as DNA: TGTGCCAGCAGTTTAGGAGGACAGGGACCCTACGAGCAGTACTTC.